This is a list of T cell receptor beta chains from one sample in a study of T cells in Graves' hyperthyroidism and ophthalmopathy. MiXCR was run by TCRdb on the multiplex PCR reads, yielding one entry per CDR3 protein. Among roughly 630,000 distinct CDR3 sequences, about 15% were seen once, and the ten largest hold around 7.5%. What was sequenced was blood. The receptors stem from a woman in her 30s with Graves' hyperthyroidism. Each CDR3 is given with its conserved first and last residue. The order of the fields is CDR3 DNA, CDR3 protein, V gene, CDR3 length, clone size, J gene, D gene. D genes are given only for firm matches. Size is stated for part of the rows, as once, few or many counts, or as a class when the clone is expanded.

TGCAGTGCTAGAGATCTTTTCCCTTTAGAAAGCTCTCAAGCGTCCGGGGAGCTGTTTTTT | CSARDLFPLESSQASGELFF | TRBV20-1 | 20 | NA | TRBJ2-2 | NA
TGTGCCACCAGTGAACCGGACAGGGGGAAATGGTTCTTC | CATSEPDRGKWFF | TRBV24-1 | 13 | NA | TRBJ2-1 | TRBD1
TGTGCCACCAGCAACAAGACAGGGGGCGAGGGAGCTTTCTTT | CATSNKTGGEGAFF | TRBV15 | 14 | many | TRBJ1-1 | TRBD1
TGTGCCAGCAGACAGACTAGCAGCATCTATGAGCAGTTCTTC | CASRQTSSIYEQFF | TRBV28 | 14 | few | TRBJ2-1 | TRBD2
TGTGCCAGCAGGCGCAATCCATATCGACAGGGCACTGAAGCTTTCTTT | CASRRNPYRQGTEAFF | TRBV12-3/TRBV12-4 | 16 | many | TRBJ1-1 | TRBD1
TGCAGTGCCCAGCGGGTAGAAATTGATACGCAGTATTTT | CSAQRVEIDTQYF | TRBV20-1 | 13 | few | TRBJ2-3 | NA
TGTGCCATCATGGGGACTAGCGGGAGTGGGCAGTTCTTC | CAIMGTSGSGQFF | TRBV10-3 | 13 | few | TRBJ2-1 | TRBD2
TGTGCCTGGAGTGTACCTCCCGACAGGGACGAAAAACTGTTTTTT | CAWSVPPDRDEKLFF | TRBV30 | 15 | many | TRBJ1-4 | TRBD1
TGTGCCAGCAGCTTAACGGGGGGGGCCGGGGAGCTGTTTTTT | CASSLTGGAGELFF | TRBV7-3 | 14 | NA | TRBJ2-2 | TRBD2
TGTGCCAGCAGCTTTGGAACGGGGTCTAACAATGAGCAGTTCTTC | CASSFGTGSNNEQFF | TRBV11-2 | 15 | many | TRBJ2-1 | NA
TGTGCCAGCAGTTTCGGGACAGGGGTGTACAATGAGCAGTTCTTC | CASSFGTGVYNEQFF | TRBV28 | 15 | many | TRBJ2-1 | TRBD1
TGCAGTGCGAGCGAGGAAGCCTTCACAGATACGCAGTATTTT | CSASEEAFTDTQYF | TRBV20-1 | 14 | many | TRBJ2-3 | NA
TGTGCCAGCAGTTATAGAGCGTCCGGGACAGGGAGTTACAATGAGCAGTTCTTC | CASSYRASGTGSYNEQFF | TRBV6-5 | 18 | many | TRBJ2-1 | TRBD1
TGTGCCAGCTCACCTCAGGGAGGTTTGTCGTGGTATGGCTACACCTTC | CASSPQGGLSWYGYTF | TRBV18 | 16 | NA | TRBJ1-2 | NA
TGCGCCAGCAGCTTGGCGCTAGCGGGAGGTAGCACAGATACGCAGTATTTT | CASSLALAGGSTDTQYF | TRBV5-1 | 17 | few | TRBJ2-3 | TRBD2
TGTGCCAGCAGCTTAGATATGGATACGCAGTATTTT | CASSLDMDTQYF | TRBV11-2 | 12 | many | TRBJ2-3 | NA
TGTGCCAGCAGCTTGGCCGGGTTCTCCTACAATGAGCAGTTCTTC | CASSLAGFSYNEQFF | TRBV5-6 | 15 | few | TRBJ2-1 | NA
TGTGCCACCAGCACTGCGGGAGGGCCCTACAATGAGCAGTTCTTC | CATSTAGGPYNEQFF | TRBV15 | 15 | many | TRBJ2-1 | TRBD2
TGTGCCAGCAGTGAAATAAGTTCTAATCAGCCCCAGCATTTT | CASSEISSNQPQHF | TRBV6-1 | 14 | few | TRBJ1-5 | NA
TGTGCCAGCAGTTCGACAGGGGCAAGATACGAGCAGTACTTC | CASSSTGARYEQYF | TRBV12-3/TRBV12-4 | 14 | once | TRBJ2-7 | TRBD1
TGTGCTAGTGGTTTGGGGCAACGTGGCTACACCTTC | CASGLGQRGYTF | TRBV12-5 | 12 | many | TRBJ1-2 | NA
TGCGCCAGCAGCTTACTGGGACAGAGCTATGGCTACACCTTC | CASSLLGQSYGYTF | TRBV5-1 | 14 | many | TRBJ1-2 | TRBD1
TGTGCCAGCAGCTTCGGTCCCCAGGATCAAGAGACCCAGTACTTC | CASSFGPQDQETQYF | TRBV5-6 | 15 | few | TRBJ2-5 | NA
TGTGCCACCCGGACTAGCGGGAGAGTAACCTACAATGAGCAGTTCTTC | CATRTSGRVTYNEQFF | TRBV19 | 16 | NA | TRBJ2-1 | TRBD2
TGTGCCAGCAGCCGCCGGGACAACTACAATGATTTATTCTTC | CASSRRDNYNDLFF | TRBV11-3 | 14 | many | TRBJ2-1 | NA
TGTGCCAGCAGGGACATAGGCTACGAGCAGTACTTC | CASRDIGYEQYF | TRBV6-1 | 12 | many | TRBJ2-7 | NA
TGTGCCAGCAGCTTGCGGCAGAGGGATACGCAGTATTTT | CASSLRQRDTQYF | TRBV7-6 | 13 | many | TRBJ2-3 | NA
TGCAGTGCTAGAGAGGGGGCGGGGGAAAAACTGTTTTTT | CSAREGAGEKLFF | TRBV20-1 | 13 | few | TRBJ1-4 | NA
TGTGCTAGTGGTTTCCCGCGAAGGGGTTCCGGCACAGATACGCAGTATTTT | CASGFPRRGSGTDTQYF | TRBV12-5 | 17 | few | TRBJ2-3 | NA
TGTGCCAGTAGTATGACCAGGATTGGCACAGATACGCAGTATTTT | CASSMTRIGTDTQYF | TRBV19 | 15 | few | TRBJ2-3 | NA
TGTGCCAGCAGCTTAACAGGATGGAATTACAATGAGCAGTTCTTC | CASSLTGWNYNEQFF | TRBV7-9 | 15 | NA | TRBJ2-1 | NA
TGTGCCAGCTCACACGCGGGAGGGTCCCCTCGCACAGATACGCAGTATTTT | CASSHAGGSPRTDTQYF | TRBV18 | 17 | NA | TRBJ2-3 | TRBD2
TGTGCCAGCGAGGGACTAGGAGGCGCCGGGGAGCTGTTTTTT | CASEGLGGAGELFF | TRBV6-1 | 14 | few | TRBJ2-2 | TRBD2
TGCGCCAGCAGCTTGGACTCGCTAGGGAATGAGCAGTTCTTC | CASSLDSLGNEQFF | TRBV5-1 | 14 | many | TRBJ2-1 | NA
TGCGCCAGCAGCCAAGATTCGTCGAGAGGGGTCTATGGCTACACCTTC | CASSQDSSRGVYGYTF | TRBV4-1 | 16 | NA | TRBJ1-2 | NA
TGTGCCAGCAGTTCGGCCGGGGGGGGATACAATGAGCAGTTCTTC | CASSSAGGGYNEQFF | TRBV28 | 15 | NA | TRBJ2-1 | TRBD2
TGTGCCAGCAGCTTAGAAGCAGCGGGAGGTAGCGAGCAGTACTTC | CASSLEAAGGSEQYF | TRBV5-6 | 15 | many | TRBJ2-7 | TRBD2